This T cell receptor (beta chain) was sequenced during a study of graft-versus-host responses after intestinal transplantation. Study-level background: Transplant recipients had multivisceral, liver-intestinal, or isolated intestinal grafts. Anti-thymocyte globulin served as induction for all recipients, who then took tacrolimus and steroids for around 3 years. Whole-study findings and limits: Peak circulating GvH clone levels were associated with early post-transplant HvG declines. GvH clonotypes were identified within recipient marrow, with a subset emerging first in ileum or blood.

Details on this clone: Its specificity is unknown.

The CDR3 has 15 amino acids. The germline V gene has CDR1 SGHTA and CDR2 FQGNSA. The germline V and J ends were trimmed by 1 base and 0 bases, with 9 bases remaining between them. Profiled with immunoSEQ multiplex PCR; TCRdb holds only in-frame clones, not every one. The table has around 130,000 clones, around 94% seen once. The genes are TRBV7-2 and TRBJ1-1; perhaps TRBD1 as D (6 bases). The sequencing here drew on unstimulated CD4+ T cells sorted from spleen or lymph node cells, taken before intestinal transplant. This receptor was obtained from a human donor who received an intestinal transplant. The CDR3 DNA sequence: TGTGCCAGCAGCTTAGAGGCAGGGGTGAACACTGAAGCTTTCTTT. Encoded protein: CASSLEAGVNTEAFF.